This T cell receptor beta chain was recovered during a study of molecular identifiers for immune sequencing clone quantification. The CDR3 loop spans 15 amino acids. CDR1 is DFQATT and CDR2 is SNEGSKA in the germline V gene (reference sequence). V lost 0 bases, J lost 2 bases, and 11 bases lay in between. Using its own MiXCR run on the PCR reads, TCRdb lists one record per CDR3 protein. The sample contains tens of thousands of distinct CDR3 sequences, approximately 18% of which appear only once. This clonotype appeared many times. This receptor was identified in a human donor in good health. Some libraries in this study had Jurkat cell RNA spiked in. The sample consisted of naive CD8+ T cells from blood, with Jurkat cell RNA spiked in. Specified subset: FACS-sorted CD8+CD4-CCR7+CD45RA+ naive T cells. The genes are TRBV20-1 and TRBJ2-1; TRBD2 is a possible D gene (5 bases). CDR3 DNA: TGCAGTGCTAGAGATCTGGGAGTAGCCTACAATGAGCAGTTCTTC. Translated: CSARDLGVAYNEQFF.